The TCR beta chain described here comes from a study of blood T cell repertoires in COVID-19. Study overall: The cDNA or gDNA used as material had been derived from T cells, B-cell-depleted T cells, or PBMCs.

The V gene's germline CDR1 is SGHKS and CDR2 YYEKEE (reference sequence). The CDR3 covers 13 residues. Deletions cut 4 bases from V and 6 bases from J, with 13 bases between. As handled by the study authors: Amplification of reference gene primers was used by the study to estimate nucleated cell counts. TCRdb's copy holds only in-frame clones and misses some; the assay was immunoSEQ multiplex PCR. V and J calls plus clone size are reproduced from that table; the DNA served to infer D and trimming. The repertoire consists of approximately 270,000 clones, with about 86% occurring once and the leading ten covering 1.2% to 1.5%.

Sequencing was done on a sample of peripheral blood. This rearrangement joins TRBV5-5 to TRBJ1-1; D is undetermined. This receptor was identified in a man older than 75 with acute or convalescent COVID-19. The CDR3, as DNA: TGTGCCAGCAGCGACCGGGTCAAGCCTGAAGCTTTCTTT. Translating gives CASSDRVKPEAFF.